The 29 T cell receptor beta chains presented below share a single source sample, sequenced in a study of shared clonotypes between healthy human individuals. CD45RO-negative CD8 cells positively selected for CCR7 made up the naive population, which excluded terminally differentiated effector memory CD45RA+ cells. The method was immunoSEQ multiplex PCR; TCRdb's version includes in-frame clones alone and lacks a portion of them. In the table there are approximately 2,000,000 clones, 90% to 95% of which are singletons. Sequencing used naive CD8+ T cells from PBMCs. Source of these receptors: a man between 18 and 35 years old in good health. Some clones in this sample may be carry-over from other donors' samples.

V gene TRBV28 combines with J gene TRBJ2-7; TRBD1 matches at 8 bases. Germline lookup yields CDR1 MDHEN and CDR2 SYDVKM. CDR3 size: 15 residues. Losses at the gene ends were 2 bases for V and 2 bases for J; bases not matched to a gene: 5. The CDR3 region is CASSLRTGRPYEQYF. CDR3 coding DNA: TGTGCCAGCAGTTTAAGGACAGGGCGCCCCTACGAGCAGTACTTC.

A remark on this clone: This CDR3 is also generated by other DNA sequences in the sample. The chain recombines TRBV13 with TRBJ1-5; no clear D. Trimming pared 4 bases from V and 2 bases from J, leaving 9 bases between. CDR3 length: 14 amino acids. Germline V CDR1 and CDR2: PRHDT, FYEKMQ (reference sequence). DNA of the CDR3: TGTGCCAGCAGCTCCCGGACCGGCAATCAGCCCCAGCATTTT. It translates to CASSSRTGNQPQHF.

The V gene is TRBV7-2, the J gene TRBJ2-1; D perhaps matches TRBD2 (5 bases). Germline CDR1 and CDR2: SGHTA and FQGNSA. Trimming removed 5 bases from V and 6 bases from J, with 20 bases in between. This CDR3 region has 16 residues. This CDR3 is CASSTSLPPMGNEQFF. The CDR3 DNA reads TGTGCCAGCAGCACTAGTCTACCCCCTATGGGCAATGAGCAGTTCTTC. Full variable domain (missing parts from reference TRBV7-2 and TRBJ2-1): GAGVSQSPSNKVTEKGKDVELRCDPISGHTALYWYRQSLGQGLEFLIYFQGNSAPDKSGLPSDRFSAERTGGSVSTLTIQRTQQEDSAVYLCASSTSLPPMGNEQFFGPGTRLTVL.

As concerns this clone: One end of the junction fails to match germline, which may point to a read error. The CDR3 DNA reads as TGTGCCAGCAGTCTAATGTCTCTAGCGGTCTTC. The encoded protein is CASSLMSLAVF. V usage is TRBV7-2 and J usage is TRBJ2-1; 7 bases agree with TRBD2. CDR3 length: 11 residues. Looked up from germline, CDR1 is SGHTA and CDR2 is FQGNSA.

The J gene is TRBJ1-1, the V gene TRBV15, with no clear D. V shed 3 bases and J shed 5 bases, with 13 bases lying between them. This CDR3 is built from 14 residues. Per germline, CDR1 LNHNV and CDR2 YYDKDF (reference sequence). The CDR3 spells CATSRGLEGTEAFF. The DNA for the CDR3 is TGTGCCACCAGCAGGGGGTTGGAGGGAACTGAAGCTTTCTTT.

This chain joins TRBV19 and TRBJ2-2, with TRBD2 matching 10 bases. The V gene's germline CDR1 is LNHDA and CDR2 SQIVND (reference sequence). This CDR3 has 17 residues. The trim removed 6 bases at V and 2 bases at J, leaving 9 bases unmatched. This chain's CDR3 is CASRGWEREGNTGELFF. The CDR3 nucleotides are TGTGCCAGTAGGGGGTGGGAGCGGGAGGGAAACACCGGGGAGCTGTTTTTT.

This clone was seen once. J is TRBJ1-2 and V is TRBV9, with 7 positions matching TRBD1. There are 15 residues in the CDR3. The junction had 9 bases not matched to a gene; V was cut back by 4 bases and J by 3 bases. CDR1 and CDR2 from the germline V gene are SGDLS and YYNGEE. The CDR3 DNA follows: TGTGCCAGCAGCACACAAACAGGGGAATACTATGGCTACACCTTC. It encodes CASSTQTGEYYGYTF.

The chain joins TRBV9 to TRBJ2-5; possibly TRBD2 for D (5 bases). Germline V gives CDR1 SGDLS, CDR2 YYNGEE. V shed 3 bases and J shed 5 bases, with 11 bases lying between them. The CDR3 has 13 residues. The chain's CDR3 is CASSDREKETQYF. DNA of the CDR3: TGTGCCAGCAGCGACCGGGAAAAGGAGACCCAGTACTTC.

This clone was counted once. The sample holds other DNA sequences that translate to the same CDR3. This chain's CDR3 is CASSPALGEQYF. The CDR3 nucleotides are TGTGCCAGCAGCCCCGCCTTGGGTGAGCAGTACTTC. The rearrangement links TRBV7-9 to TRBJ2-7, with D unclear. Germline lookup yields CDR1 SEHNR and CDR2 FQNEAQ (reference sequence). This CDR3 contains 12 residues. V was cut by 5 bases and J by 7 bases, with 12 bases left in between.

This clone was observed a single time. The chain carries TRBV5-6 and TRBJ1-6; D might be TRBD1 (6 bases). Germline CDR1 is SGHDT and CDR2 is YYEEEE. Trimming shortened V by 4 bases and J by 6 bases, and 17 bases separated the two germline ends. The CDR3 covers 16 residues. CDR3 protein: CASSHLTGYGNSPLHF. CDR3 coding DNA: TGTGCCAGCAGCCACCTGACAGGTTATGGTAATTCACCCCTCCACTTT.

The chain joins TRBV25-1 to TRBJ1-1; D gene ambiguous. V shed 1 base and J shed 7 bases, with 13 bases lying between them. The CDR3 spans 14 residues. Germline V gene lookup returns CDR1 MGHDK and CDR2 SYGVNS. The CDR3 spells CASSESGGPFEAFF. For the CDR3, the DNA is TGTGCCAGCAGTGAATCCGGCGGACCCTTTGAAGCTTTCTTT.

Concerning this clone itself: Compared with germline, one end of the junction differs, possibly owing to a read error. V gene TRBV10-2 combines with J gene TRBJ2-2; D not resolved. Germline loops: CDR1 WSHSY, CDR2 SAAADI. This CDR3 comprises 14 residues. The CDR3 is CAGSPDSPTGELFF. The CDR3 DNA follows: TGCGCCGGCAGTCCCGATAGCCCGACCGGGGAGCTGTTTTTT.

This sequence joins TRBV7-6 and TRBJ1-1; maybe TRBD1 (5 bases). CDR1 is SGHVS and CDR2 is FNYEAQ in the germline V gene. The CDR3 sequence is 17 residues long. Deletions cut 1 base from V and 4 bases from J, with 19 bases between. CDR3 bases: TGTGCCAGCAGCTTAGGGACTCCGGGGGAATTGAGCACTGAAGCTTTCTTT. It is translated as CASSLGTPGELSTEAFF.

The genes are TRBV4-2 and TRBJ2-7; 16 positions agree with TRBD2. The CDR3 loop spans 17 amino acids. The V segment lost 3 bases and the J segment 2 bases; nucleotides outside the gene matches: 4. Germline CDR1 and CDR2: LGHNA and YNFKEQ. The CDR3 nucleotides read TGTGCCAGCAGCCACCCCGGGACTAGCGGGAGGGCCTACGAGCAGTACTTC. Its protein is CASSHPGTSGRAYEQYF.

The chain has TRBV15 and TRBJ1-1; no reliable D call. The ends were cut back, 3 bases at V and 5 bases at J, with 16 bases in the middle. Germline CDR1 is LNHNV and CDR2 is YYDKDF (reference sequence). The CDR3 consists of 15 residues. CDR3 residues: CATSSRAMAGTEAFF. In DNA form, the CDR3 reads TGTGCCACCAGCAGCCGAGCGATGGCTGGGACTGAAGCTTTCTTT.

This chain joins TRBV4-1 and TRBJ2-5, with a possible D match to TRBD1 (5 bases). The CDR3 has 14 residues. The V end was cut by 4 bases, the J end by 1 base, with 10 bases between. Germline assignment: CDR1 MGHRA and CDR2 YSYEKL. The CDR3 DNA is TGCGCCAGCAGCCCCTGGGGCGGCCAAGAGACCCAGTACTTC. Protein product: CASSPWGGQETQYF.

The V gene is TRBV28, the J gene TRBJ2-1, with TRBD2 matching over 7 bases. CDR1 is MDHEN, CDR2 SYDVKM, per germline. Unmatched junction bases numbered 3, after V lost 4 bases and J lost 9 bases. This CDR3 region has 12 residues. The CDR3 reads CASSWGEGEQFF. The CDR3 DNA follows: TGTGCCAGCAGTTGGGGGGAGGGTGAGCAGTTCTTC.

J is TRBJ2-5 and V is TRBV13; D remains ambiguous. CDR1 and CDR2 from the germline V gene are PRHDT and FYEKMQ (reference sequence). The CDR3 has 15 amino acids. With 0 bases removed from V and 1 base from J, the gap between germline ends came to 9 bases. CDR3 sequence (DNA): TGTGCCAGCAGCTTAGGCCGGAGTTTCCAAGAGACCCAGTACTTC. Translating it yields CASSLGRSFQETQYF.

The CDR3 DNA follows: TGTGCCAGTAGTATAGAGGAGAACGGGGAGCTGTTTTTT. This gives the protein CASSIEENGELFF. The chain recombines TRBV19 with TRBJ2-2, with D uncertain. Trimming removed 0 bases from V and 7 bases from J, with 6 bases in between. The CDR3 has 13 amino acids. Germline V gene data show CDR1 as LNHDA and CDR2 as SQIVND (reference sequence).

V gene TRBV27 combines with J gene TRBJ2-7; D possibly matches TRBD1 or TRBD2 (5 bases each). With 2 bases removed from V and 3 bases from J, the gap between germline ends came to 14 bases. The CDR3 loop spans 15 amino acids. CDR1 and CDR2 from the germline V gene are MNHEY and SMNVEV (reference sequence). The DNA for the CDR3 is TGTGCCAGCAGTTTAAGGGACGGCCGGTTCTACGAGCAGTACTTC. Translation gives CASSLRDGRFYEQYF.

The V call is TRBV7-9, the J call TRBJ2-3; possibly TRBD1 or TRBD2 for D (5 bases each). The V gene's germline CDR1 is SEHNR and CDR2 FQNEAQ (reference sequence). Trimming stripped 1 base from V and 2 bases from J, with 16 bases between. The CDR3 runs to 17 residues. The CDR3 reads CASSLGDGATSTDTQYF. The CDR3 DNA follows: TGTGCCAGCAGCTTAGGGGACGGAGCAACATCCACAGATACGCAGTATTTT.

The chain carries TRBV7-9 and TRBJ1-2; D gene uncertain. This CDR3 spans 12 amino acids. V lost 5 bases, J lost 7 bases, and 11 bases lay in between. The germline V gene has CDR1 SEHNR and CDR2 FQNEAQ (reference sequence). The CDR3 here is CASSPDTLGYTF. The CDR3 DNA is TGTGCCAGCAGCCCAGACACGCTTGGCTACACCTTC. Looking up the rest from reference TRBV7-9 and TRBJ1-2 gives the full variable domain: DTGVSQNPRHKITKRGQNVTFRCDPISEHNRLYWYRQTLGQGPEFLTYFQNEAQLEKSRLLSDRFSAERPKGSFSTLEIQRTEQGDSAMYLCASSPDTLGYTFGSGTRLTVV.

This clone is a singleton in its sample. V is TRBV21-1 and J is TRBJ2-2; the D call in the table, TRBD2, was not verified against the DNA. TRBV21-1 is a recognized pseudogene. The CDR3 has 15 residues. The CDR3 protein is CASSKGREGTGELFF. The DNA for the CDR3 is TGTGCCAGCAGCAAAGGGCGGGAGGGGACCGGGGAGCTGTTTTTT.

This clone has only one observation. V usage is TRBV27 and J usage is TRBJ2-7, with D tentatively TRBD2 (7 bases). Germline V gene lookup returns CDR1 MNHEY and CDR2 SMNVEV (reference sequence). V was cut by 7 bases and J by 1 base, with 20 bases left in between. This CDR3 contains 16 residues. This chain's CDR3 is CASTKSRGAGSYEQYF. CDR3 coding DNA: TGTGCCAGCACCAAATCCCGGGGGGCCGGATCCTACGAGCAGTACTTC.

This sequence joins TRBV6-1 and TRBJ2-7, with TRBD2 matching 11 bases. The CDR3 is made up of 14 amino acids. Germline V lookup: CDR1 MNHNS, CDR2 SASEGT. Trimming at V came to 8 bases and at J to 5 bases, leaving 8 bases not matched to a gene. The CDR3 coding sequence is TGTGCCAGCCGAGTAGCGGGAGGGGGCCACGAGCAGTACTTC. Translating gives CASRVAGGGHEQYF.

V and J are TRBV25-1 and TRBJ2-1; maybe TRBD1 (6 bases). The CDR3 is 13 residues long. Trimming shortened V by 6 bases and J by 7 bases, and 13 bases separated the two germline ends. CDR1 and CDR2 (germline): MGHDK, SYGVNS. The CDR3 DNA sequence: TGTGCCAGCAGCCACCGAGGGGGTAATGAGCAGTTCTTC. Amino acid sequence: CASSHRGGNEQFF.

The chain has TRBV4-1 and TRBJ2-5; 7 positions match TRBD1. The DNA matches TRBJ2-7 better at its end, which makes the J call doubtful. This CDR3 spans 14 amino acids. Germline V CDR1 and CDR2: MGHRA, YSYEKL. The CDR3 here is CASSPAGTVYEQYF. The CDR3 DNA follows: TGCGCCAGCAGCCCCGCCGGGACAGTCTACGAGCAGTACTTC.

This chain links TRBV4-3 with TRBJ2-7, with D unclear. CDR3 length equals 13 residues. With 1 base removed from V and 5 bases from J, the gap between germline ends came to 9 bases. Germline V CDR1 and CDR2: LGHNA, YSLEER. CDR3: CASSQGLSDEQYF. As DNA, the CDR3 is TGCGCCAGCAGCCAAGGCCTCAGCGACGAGCAGTACTTC.

This rearrangement joins TRBV28 to TRBJ2-2; possibly TRBD1 for D (6 bases). The CDR3 covers 15 residues. V lost 4 bases and J lost 3, with 12 bases in between. Germline loops: CDR1 MDHEN, CDR2 SYDVKM. The CDR3 here is CASSSDDRYTGELFF. The CDR3 nucleotides read TGTGCCAGCAGTTCCGACGACAGGTACACCGGGGAGCTGTTTTTT.